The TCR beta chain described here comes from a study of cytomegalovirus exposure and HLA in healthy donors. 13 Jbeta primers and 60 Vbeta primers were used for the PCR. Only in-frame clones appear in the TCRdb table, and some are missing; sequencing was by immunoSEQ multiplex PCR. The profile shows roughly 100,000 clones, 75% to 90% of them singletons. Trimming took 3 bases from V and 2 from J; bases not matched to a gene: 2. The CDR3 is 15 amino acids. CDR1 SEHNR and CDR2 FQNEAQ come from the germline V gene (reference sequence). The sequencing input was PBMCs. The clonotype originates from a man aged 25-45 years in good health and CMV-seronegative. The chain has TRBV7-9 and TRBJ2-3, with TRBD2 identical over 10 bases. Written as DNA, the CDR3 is TGTGCCAGCAGCTTTAGCGGGGGGTCCACAGATACGCAGTATTTT. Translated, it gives CASSFSGGSTDTQYF.